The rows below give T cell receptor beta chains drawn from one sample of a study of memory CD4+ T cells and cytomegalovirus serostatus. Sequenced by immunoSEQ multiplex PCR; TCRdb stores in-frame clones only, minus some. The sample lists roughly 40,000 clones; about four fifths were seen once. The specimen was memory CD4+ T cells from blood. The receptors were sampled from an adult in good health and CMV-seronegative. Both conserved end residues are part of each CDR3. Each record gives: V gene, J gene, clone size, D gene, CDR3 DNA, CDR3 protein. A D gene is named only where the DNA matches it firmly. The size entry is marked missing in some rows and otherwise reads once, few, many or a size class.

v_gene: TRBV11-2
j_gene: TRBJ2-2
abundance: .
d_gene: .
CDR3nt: TGTGCCAGCAGCTCTTATAAGGGGAGCGGGGAGCTGTTTTTT
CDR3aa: CASSSYKGSGELFF

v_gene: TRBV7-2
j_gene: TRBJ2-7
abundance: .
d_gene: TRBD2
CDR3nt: TGTGCCAGCAGCTTTTTCAGCGGGAGCTCCTACGAGCAGTACTTC
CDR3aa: CASSFFSGSSYEQYF

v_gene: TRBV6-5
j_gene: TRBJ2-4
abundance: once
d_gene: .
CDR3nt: TGTGCCAGCAGTTACTCTAAAGGAAACATTCAGTACTTC
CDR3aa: CASSYSKGNIQYF

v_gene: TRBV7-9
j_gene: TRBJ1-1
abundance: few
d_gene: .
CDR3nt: TGTGCCAGCAGCTTAATTCTGAGCACAGCTGAAGCTTTCTTT
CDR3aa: CASSLILSTAEAFF

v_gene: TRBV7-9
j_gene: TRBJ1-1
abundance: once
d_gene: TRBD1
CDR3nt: TGTGCCAGCAGCTTAGCCGGACAGGTAGGAGGCACTGAAGCTTTCTTT
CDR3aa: CASSLAGQVGGTEAFF

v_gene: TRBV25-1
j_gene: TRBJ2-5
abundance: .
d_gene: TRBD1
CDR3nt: TGTGCCAGCAGTGAGATCAACAGGGGTGAGACCCAGTACTTC
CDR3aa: CASSEINRGETQYF

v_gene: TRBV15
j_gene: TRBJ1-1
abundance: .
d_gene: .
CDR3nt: TGTGCCACCAGCAGAGATTCGGGCAGGCAGAACACTGAAGCTTTCTTT
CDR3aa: CATSRDSGRQNTEAFF

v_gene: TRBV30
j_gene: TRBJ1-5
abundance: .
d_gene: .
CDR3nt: TGTGCCTGGAGCCTGAGGGACGGTCAGCCCCAGCATTTT
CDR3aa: CAWSLRDGQPQHF

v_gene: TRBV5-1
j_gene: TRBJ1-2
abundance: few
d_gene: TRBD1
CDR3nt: TGCGCCAGCAGCATTGACAGGGCTGGCTACACCTTC
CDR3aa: CASSIDRAGYTF

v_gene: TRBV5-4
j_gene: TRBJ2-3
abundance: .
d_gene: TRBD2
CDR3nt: TGTGCCAGCAGTCGGAGTGGGGGACTAGCGGGAGTCACAGATACGCAGTATTTT
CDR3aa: CASSRSGGLAGVTDTQYF

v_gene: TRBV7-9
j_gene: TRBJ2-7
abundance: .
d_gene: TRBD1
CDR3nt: TGTGCCAGCAGCTTGGGGAACCGGGACAGGGCCTTCGAGCAGTACTTC
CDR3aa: CASSLGNRDRAFEQYF

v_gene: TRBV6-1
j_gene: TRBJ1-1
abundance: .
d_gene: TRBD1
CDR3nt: TGTGCCAGCAGACCAGGGGGATCCGCTGAAGCTTTCTTT
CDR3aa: CASRPGGSAEAFF

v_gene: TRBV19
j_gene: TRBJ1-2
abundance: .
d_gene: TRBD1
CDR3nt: TGTCCAGGGGGCGGCTACACCTTC
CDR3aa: CPGGGYTF

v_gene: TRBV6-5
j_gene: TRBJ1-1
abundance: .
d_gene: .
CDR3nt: TGTGCCAGCAGTTACTCGAGTAGGTGGGGAACTGAAGCTTTCTTT
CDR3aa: CASSYSSRWGTEAFF

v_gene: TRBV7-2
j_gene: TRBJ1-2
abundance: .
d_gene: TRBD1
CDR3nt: TGTGCCAGCACCAGGACAGGCGAAAACTATGGCTACACCTTC
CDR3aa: CASTRTGENYGYTF

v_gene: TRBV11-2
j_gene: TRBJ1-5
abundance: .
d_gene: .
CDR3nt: TGTGCCAGCAGCTCCAACCCCAATCAGCCCCAGCATTTT
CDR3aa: CASSSNPNQPQHF

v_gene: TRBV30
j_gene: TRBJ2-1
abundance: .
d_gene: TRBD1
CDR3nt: TGTGCCTGGAGTAAAGACAGGGGGTATGGTGAGCAGTTCTTC
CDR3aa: CAWSKDRGYGEQFF

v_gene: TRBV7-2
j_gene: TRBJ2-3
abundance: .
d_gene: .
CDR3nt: TGTGCCAGCACCGCAGACGGAGGCATCACAGATACGCAGTATTTT
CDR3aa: CASTADGGITDTQYF

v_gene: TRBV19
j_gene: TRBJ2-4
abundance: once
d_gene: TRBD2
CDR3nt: TGTGCCAGTAGTACTCCCGGGACTAGCGTTTTATTAGCCAAAAACATTCAGTACTTC
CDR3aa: CASSTPGTSVLLAKNIQYF

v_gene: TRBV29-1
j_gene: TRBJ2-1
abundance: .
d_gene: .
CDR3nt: TGCAGCGTTCTCCCGGGACTTCAGTTCGATGAGCAGTTCTTC
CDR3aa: CSVLPGLQFDEQFF

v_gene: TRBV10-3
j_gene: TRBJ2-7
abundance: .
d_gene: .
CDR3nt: TGTGCCATCAGTGAGTCCGGGACAACGAGCTCCTACGAGCAGTACTTC
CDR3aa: CAISESGTTSSYEQYF

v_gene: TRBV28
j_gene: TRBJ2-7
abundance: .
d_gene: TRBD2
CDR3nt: TGTGCCAGCAGAGCTAGCGGTCCCTACGAGCAGTACTTC
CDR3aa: CASRASGPYEQYF

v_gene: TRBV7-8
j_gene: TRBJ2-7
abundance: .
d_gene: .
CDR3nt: TGTGCCAGCAGCTTCCGATGGGCAGGGGCTTCCTACGAGCAGTACTTC
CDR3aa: CASSFRWAGASYEQYF

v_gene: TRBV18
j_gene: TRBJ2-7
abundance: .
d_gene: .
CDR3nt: TGTGCCAGCTCACCAATGGCTAGCAGGGAGCAGTACTTC
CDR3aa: CASSPMASREQYF

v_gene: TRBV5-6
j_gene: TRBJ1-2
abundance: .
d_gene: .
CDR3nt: TGTGCCAGCAGCTTGGCAGGAGGGTTCTATGGCTACACCTTC
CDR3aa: CASSLAGGFYGYTF

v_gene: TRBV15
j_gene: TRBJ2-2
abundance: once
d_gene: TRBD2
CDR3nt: TGTGCCACCAGCAGTGTAGCGGGGAAATTTTCCGGGGAGCTGTTTTTT
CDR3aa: CATSSVAGKFSGELFF

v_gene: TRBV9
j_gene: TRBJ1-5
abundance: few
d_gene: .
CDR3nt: TGTGCCAGCTCTCGAGGGAGCAATCAGCCCCAGCATTTT
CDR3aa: CASSRGSNQPQHF

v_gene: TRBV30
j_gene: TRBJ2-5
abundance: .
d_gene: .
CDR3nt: TGTGCCTGGAGCGCCGGGACCCAAGAGACCCAGTACTTC
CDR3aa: CAWSAGTQETQYF

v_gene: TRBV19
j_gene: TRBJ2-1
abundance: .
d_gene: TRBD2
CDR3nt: TGTGCCAGTAGTCCTATCGTAGCGGGAGGGAGGGGAAATGAGCAGTTCTTC
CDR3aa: CASSPIVAGGRGNEQFF

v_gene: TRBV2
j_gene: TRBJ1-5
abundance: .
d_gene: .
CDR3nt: TGTGCCAGCAGTGTTTCGGAAGACCCTAATCAGCCCCAGCATTTT
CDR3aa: CASSVSEDPNQPQHF

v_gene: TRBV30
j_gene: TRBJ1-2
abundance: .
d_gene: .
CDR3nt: TGTGCCTGCCAGGCCTTCGGGGAGTATGGCTACACCTTC
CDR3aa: CACQAFGEYGYTF

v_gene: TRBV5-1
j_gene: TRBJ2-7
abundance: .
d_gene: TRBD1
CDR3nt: TGCGCCAGCAGCTCGGACAGGGCTGGCGAGCAGTACTTC
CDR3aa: CASSSDRAGEQYF

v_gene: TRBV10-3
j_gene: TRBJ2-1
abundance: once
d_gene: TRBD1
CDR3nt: TGTGCCATCAGTGACCACGGACAGGGAGGTCTTAGTGTAGATGAGCAGTTCTTC
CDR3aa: CAISDHGQGGLSVDEQFF

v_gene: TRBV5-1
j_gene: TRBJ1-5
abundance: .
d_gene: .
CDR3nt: TGCGCCAGCAGCTTCGATAACAATCAGCCCCAGCATTTT
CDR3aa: CASSFDNNQPQHF

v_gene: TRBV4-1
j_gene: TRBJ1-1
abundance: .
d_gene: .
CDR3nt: TGCGCCAGCAGCCAAGAAGATACAGGGTTCCGTAACACTGAAGCTTTCTTT
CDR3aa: CASSQEDTGFRNTEAFF

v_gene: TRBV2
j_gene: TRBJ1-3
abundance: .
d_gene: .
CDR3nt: TGTGCCAGCAGTGAAGACAGGGGAAACACCATATATTTT
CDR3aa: CASSEDRGNTIYF